This T cell receptor (beta chain) derives from a study of OX40 agonist ivuxolimab in advanced cancers. Study background: Earlier anti-PD-1, anti-PD-L1 or anti-CTLA-4 therapy was permitted; 35% to 50% had received some.

The protocol was immunoSEQ multiplex PCR, while the TCRdb copy is restricted to in-frame clones and leaves out a portion. The sample lists 45,000 to 50,000 clones, 80% to 85% occurring once. The CDR3 is 15 residues long. Trimming pared 2 bases from V and 2 bases from J, leaving 13 bases between. CDR1 is MNHEY, CDR2 SMNVEV, per germline (reference sequence). As concerns this clone: Antigen specificity is unknown.

General study findings and limits: In the 0.1 to 3.0 mg/kg range, CD4+ and CD8+ blood T cells had expanded clonally by week 6. Researchers did not establish what antigens the expanded peripheral T cells target. Average numbers of expanded clones were greater in CD8+ T cells than in CD4+.

The origin of this receptor is an adult with an advanced solid tumor such as melanoma, head and neck, liver or kidney cancer. This sample comprised CD4+ or CD8+ T cells sorted from blood, obtained in a trial of the OX40 agonist ivuxolimab. The chain joins TRBV27 to TRBJ2-7; a weak D match, TRBD2 (6 bases). The CDR3 region has the DNA TGTGCCAGCAGTTTAGGTGGGGGGTTCGCCTACGAGCAGTACTTC. Protein: CASSLGGGFAYEQYF.